This entry describes one T cell receptor (beta chain). No antigen is known for it. Each sample had two DNA replicates, around 0.53 ug blood or roughly 1.6 ug tissue. Repertoires were generated with immunoSEQ multiplex PCR, while TCRdb's copy carries only in-frame clones and drops some. The top ten clones hold roughly an eighth of a sample with over 25,000 clones, 75% to 85% of them seen once. This CDR3 is built from 14 residues. CDR1 and CDR2 from the germline V gene are SGHRS and YFSETQ. Deletions cut 2 bases from V and 2 bases from J, with 10 bases between. This entry is derived from a study of early stage breast cancer tumors. Overall study context: Most invasive tumors, about 80% of the 16, were ER+/PR+/HER2-.

Points from the study as a whole: Tumor and normal breast were distinguished via blood comparison in about 90% of the 16 patients.

Sequencing was carried out using blood. This TCR was recovered from a person aged 55-75 years with breast cancer. V and J are TRBV5-1 and TRBJ2-5; tentatively, D is TRBD1 (6 bases). The CDR3 region has the DNA TGCGCCAGCAGCTTCGGCCAGGGGCAAGAGACCCAGTACTTC. Translation: CASSFGQGQETQYF.